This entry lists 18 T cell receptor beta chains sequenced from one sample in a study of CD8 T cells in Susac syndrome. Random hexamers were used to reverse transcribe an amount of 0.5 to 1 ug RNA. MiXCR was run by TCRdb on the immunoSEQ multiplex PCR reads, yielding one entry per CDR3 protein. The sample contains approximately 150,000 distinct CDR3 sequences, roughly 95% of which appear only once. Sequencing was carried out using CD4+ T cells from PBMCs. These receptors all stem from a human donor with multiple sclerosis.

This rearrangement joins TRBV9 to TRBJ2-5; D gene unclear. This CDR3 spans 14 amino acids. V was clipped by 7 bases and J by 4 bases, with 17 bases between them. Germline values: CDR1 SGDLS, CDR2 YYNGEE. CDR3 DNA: TGTGCCAGCTCCCGTCAGTTGGGCCCAGAGACCCAGTACTTC. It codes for CASSRQLGPETQYF.

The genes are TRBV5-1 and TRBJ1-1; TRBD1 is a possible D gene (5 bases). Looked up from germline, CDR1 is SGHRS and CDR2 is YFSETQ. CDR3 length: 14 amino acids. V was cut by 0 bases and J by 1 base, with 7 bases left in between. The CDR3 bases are TGCGCCAGCAGCTTGGAAGGACAGAACACTGAAGCTTTCTTT. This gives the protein CASSLEGQNTEAFF.

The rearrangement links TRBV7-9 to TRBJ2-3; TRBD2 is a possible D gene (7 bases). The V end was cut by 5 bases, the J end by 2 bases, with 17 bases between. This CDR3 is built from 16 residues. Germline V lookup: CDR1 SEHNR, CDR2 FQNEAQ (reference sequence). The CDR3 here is CASSLGGAFVTDTQYF. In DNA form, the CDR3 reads TGTGCCAGCAGCCTAGGGGGGGCATTCGTCACAGATACGCAGTATTTT.

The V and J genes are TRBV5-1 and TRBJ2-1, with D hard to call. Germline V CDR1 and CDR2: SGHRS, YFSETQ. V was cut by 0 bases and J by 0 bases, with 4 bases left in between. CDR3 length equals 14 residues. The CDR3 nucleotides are TGCGCCAGCAGCTTGGAGGCCTCCTACAATGAGCAGTTCTTC. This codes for CASSLEASYNEQFF.

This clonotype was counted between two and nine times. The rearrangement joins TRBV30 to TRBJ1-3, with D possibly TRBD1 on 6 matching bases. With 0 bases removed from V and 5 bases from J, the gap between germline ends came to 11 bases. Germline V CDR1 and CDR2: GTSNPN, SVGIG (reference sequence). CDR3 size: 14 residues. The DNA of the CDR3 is TGTGCCTGGAGTGTACGGGGGGCTCGAAACACCATATATTTT. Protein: CAWSVRGARNTIYF.

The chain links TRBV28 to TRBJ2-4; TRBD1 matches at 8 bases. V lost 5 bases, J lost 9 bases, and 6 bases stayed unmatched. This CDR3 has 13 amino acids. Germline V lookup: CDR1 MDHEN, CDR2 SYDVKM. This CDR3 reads CASSQGAPGIQYF. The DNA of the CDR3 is TGTGCCAGCAGTCAGGGGGCACCTGGCATTCAGTACTTC.

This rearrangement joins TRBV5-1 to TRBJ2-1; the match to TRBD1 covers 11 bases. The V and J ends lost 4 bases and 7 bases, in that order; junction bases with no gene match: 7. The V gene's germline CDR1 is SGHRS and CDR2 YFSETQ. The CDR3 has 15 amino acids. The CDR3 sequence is CASSHGTGGRNEQFF. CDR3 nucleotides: TGCGCCAGCAGCCATGGGACAGGGGGTAGAAATGAGCAGTTCTTC.

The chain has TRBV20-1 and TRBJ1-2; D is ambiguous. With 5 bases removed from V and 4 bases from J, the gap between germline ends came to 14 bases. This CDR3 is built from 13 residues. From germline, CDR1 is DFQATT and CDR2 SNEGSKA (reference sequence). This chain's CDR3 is CSAPGRAGYGYTF. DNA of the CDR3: TGCAGTGCTCCGGGCCGGGCCGGCTATGGCTACACCTTC.

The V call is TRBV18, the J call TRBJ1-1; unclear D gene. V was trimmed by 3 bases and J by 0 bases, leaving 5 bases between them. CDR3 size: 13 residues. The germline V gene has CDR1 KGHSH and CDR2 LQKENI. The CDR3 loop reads CASSPGMNTEAFF. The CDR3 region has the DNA TGTGCCAGCTCACCGGGGATGAACACTGAAGCTTTCTTT.

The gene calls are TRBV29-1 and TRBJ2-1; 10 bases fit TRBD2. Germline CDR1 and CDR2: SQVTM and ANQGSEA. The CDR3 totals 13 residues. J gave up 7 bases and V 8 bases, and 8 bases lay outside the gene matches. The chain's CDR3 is CSTKREGPNEQFF. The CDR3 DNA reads TGCAGCACGAAGCGGGAGGGGCCGAATGAGCAGTTCTTC.

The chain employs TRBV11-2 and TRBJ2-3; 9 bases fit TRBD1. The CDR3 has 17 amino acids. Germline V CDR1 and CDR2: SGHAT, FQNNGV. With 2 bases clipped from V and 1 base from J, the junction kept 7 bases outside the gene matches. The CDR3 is CASSLLGQGFRTDTQYF. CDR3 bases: TGTGCCAGCAGCTTATTGGGACAGGGATTCCGCACAGATACGCAGTATTTT.

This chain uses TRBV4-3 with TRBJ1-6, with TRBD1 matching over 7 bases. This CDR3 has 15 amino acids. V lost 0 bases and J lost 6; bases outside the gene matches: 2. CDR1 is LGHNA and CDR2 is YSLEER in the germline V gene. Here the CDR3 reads CASSQDQGGNSPLHF. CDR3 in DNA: TGCGCCAGCAGCCAAGATCAGGGGGGTAATTCACCCCTCCACTTT.

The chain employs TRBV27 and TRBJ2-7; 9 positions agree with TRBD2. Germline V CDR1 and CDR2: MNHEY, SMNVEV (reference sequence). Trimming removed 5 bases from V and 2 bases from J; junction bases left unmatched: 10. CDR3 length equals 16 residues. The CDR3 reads CASSGPRTSETYEQYF. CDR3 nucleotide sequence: TGTGCCAGCAGTGGCCCCAGGACTAGCGAAACCTACGAGCAGTACTTC.

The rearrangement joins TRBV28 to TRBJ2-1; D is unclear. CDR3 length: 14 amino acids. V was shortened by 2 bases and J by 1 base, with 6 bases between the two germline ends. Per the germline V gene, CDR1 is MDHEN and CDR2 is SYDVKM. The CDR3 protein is CASSLDGSYNEQFF. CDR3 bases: TGTGCCAGCAGTTTAGACGGATCCTACAATGAGCAGTTCTTC.

This chain's CDR3 is CASSEALLAGVYNEQFF. CDR3 sequence (DNA): TGTGCCAGCAGTGAAGCGCTCCTAGCGGGGGTTTACAATGAGCAGTTCTTC. The genes are TRBV2 and TRBJ2-1; 10 bases are shared with TRBD2. CDR3 length equals 17 residues. After removal of 0 bases from V and 4 bases from J, the junction contained 6 bases not matched to a gene. Germline V gene sequence: CDR1 SNHLY, CDR2 FYNNEI. Based on the CDR3 plus reference TRBV2 and TRBJ2-1, the full variable domain is EPEVTQTPSHQVTQMGQEVILRCVPISNHLYFYWYRQILGQKVEFLVSFYNNEISEKSEIFDDQFSVERPDGSNFTLKIRSTKLEDSAMYFCASSEALLAGVYNEQFFGPGTRLTVL.

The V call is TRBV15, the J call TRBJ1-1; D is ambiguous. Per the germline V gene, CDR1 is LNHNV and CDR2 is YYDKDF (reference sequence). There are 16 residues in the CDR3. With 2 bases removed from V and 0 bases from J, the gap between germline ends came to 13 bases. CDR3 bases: TGTGCCACCAGCAGAAAACGGTCAGACATGAACACTGAAGCTTTCTTT. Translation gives CATSRKRSDMNTEAFF.

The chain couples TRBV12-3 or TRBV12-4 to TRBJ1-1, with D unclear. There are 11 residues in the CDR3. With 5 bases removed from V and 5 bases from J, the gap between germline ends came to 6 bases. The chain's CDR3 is CASSKRTEAFF. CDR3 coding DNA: TGTGCCAGCAGTAAACGGACTGAAGCTTTCTTT.

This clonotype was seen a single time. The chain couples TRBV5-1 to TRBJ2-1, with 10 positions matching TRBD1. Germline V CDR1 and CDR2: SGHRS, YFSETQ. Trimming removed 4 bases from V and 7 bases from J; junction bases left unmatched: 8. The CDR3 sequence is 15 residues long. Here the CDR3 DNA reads TGCGCCAGCAGCGGGGGACAGGGGTTCCGGAATGAGCAGTTCTTC. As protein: CASSGGQGFRNEQFF.